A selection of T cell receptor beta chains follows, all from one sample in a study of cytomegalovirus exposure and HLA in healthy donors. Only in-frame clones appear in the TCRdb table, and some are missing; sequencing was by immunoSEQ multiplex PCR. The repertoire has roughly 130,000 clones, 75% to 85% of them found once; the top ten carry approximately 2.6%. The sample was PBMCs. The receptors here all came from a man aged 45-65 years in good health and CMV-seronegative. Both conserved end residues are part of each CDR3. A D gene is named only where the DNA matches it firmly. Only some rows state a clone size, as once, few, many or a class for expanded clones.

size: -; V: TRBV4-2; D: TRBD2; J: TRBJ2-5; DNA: TGTGCCAGCAGCACGGGACTAGCGGGGGTCCAAGAGACCCAGTACTTC; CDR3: CASSTGLAGVQETQYF
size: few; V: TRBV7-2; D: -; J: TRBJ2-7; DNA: TGTGCCAGCAGCCTAACCGGTCTCGAGCAGTACTTC; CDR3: CASSLTGLEQYF
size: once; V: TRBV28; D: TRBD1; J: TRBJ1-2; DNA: TGTGCCAGCACCCAGACAGGGAAGGGCTACACCTTC; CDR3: CASTQTGKGYTF
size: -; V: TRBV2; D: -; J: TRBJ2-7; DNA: TGTGCCAGCAGTGAAGCGAGTAACAGGGTAGCCTACGAGCAGTACTTC; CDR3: CASSEASNRVAYEQYF
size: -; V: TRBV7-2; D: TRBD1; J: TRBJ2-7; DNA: TGTGCCAGCAGCTTAGTGTCCCCCGACAGGGGTGACGACTACGAGCAGTACTTC; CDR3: CASSLVSPDRGDDYEQYF
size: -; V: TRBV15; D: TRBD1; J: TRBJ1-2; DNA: TGTGCCACCAGCAGAAGAGGGTCGACAGGGTCCTATGGCTACACCTTC; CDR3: CATSRRGSTGSYGYTF
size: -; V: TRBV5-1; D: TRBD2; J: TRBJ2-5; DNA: TGCGCCAGCAGCTTGGATCCGGGGGGGCTCCAAGAGACCCAGTACTTC; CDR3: CASSLDPGGLQETQYF
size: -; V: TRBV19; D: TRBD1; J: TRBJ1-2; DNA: TGTGCCAGTAGTCAGGACAGGGGATATGGCTACACCTTC; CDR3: CASSQDRGYGYTF
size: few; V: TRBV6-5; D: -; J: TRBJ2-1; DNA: TGTGCCAGCAGTTCATCCGGCAATGAGCAGTTCTTC; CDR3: CASSSSGNEQFF
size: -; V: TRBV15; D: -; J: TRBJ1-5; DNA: TGTGCCACCAGCAGTGAGGGTATGGGCAATCAGCCCCAGCATTTT; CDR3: CATSSEGMGNQPQHF
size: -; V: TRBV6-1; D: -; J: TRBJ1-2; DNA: TGTGCCAGCGACGAGGGCGCCGGCTATGGCTACACCTTC; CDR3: CASDEGAGYGYTF
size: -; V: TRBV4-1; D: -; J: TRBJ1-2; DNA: TGCGCCAGCAGCCAACAGGGACGGGGGGACTATGGCTACACCTTC; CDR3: CASSQQGRGDYGYTF
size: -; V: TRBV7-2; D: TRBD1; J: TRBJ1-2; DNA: TGTGCCAGCAGCTTAACAGGGGGAGTCGATGGCTACACCTTC; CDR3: CASSLTGGVDGYTF
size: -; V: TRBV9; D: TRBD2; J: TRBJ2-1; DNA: TGTGCCAGCAGCGCGGGACTAGGGGTCAATGAGCAGTTCTTC; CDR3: CASSAGLGVNEQFF
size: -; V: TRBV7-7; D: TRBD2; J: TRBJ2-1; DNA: TGTGCTAGCAGCTACAGTGGGCTAGCGGGGGGACTGAACTACAATGAGCAGTTCTTC; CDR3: CASSYSGLAGGLNYNEQFF
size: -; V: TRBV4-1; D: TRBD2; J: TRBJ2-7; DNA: TGCGCCAGCAGCCAAGATCGGCCTAGCGGGGGGTACGAGCAGTACTTC; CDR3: CASSQDRPSGGYEQYF
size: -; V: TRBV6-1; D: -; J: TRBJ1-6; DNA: TGTGCCATTAACCCAGGGAAAAATAATTCACCCCTCCACTTT; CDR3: CAINPGKNNSPLHF
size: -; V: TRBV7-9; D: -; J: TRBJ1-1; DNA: TGTGCCAGCAGCTTAGGGGAGGGGACAGAAGCTTTCTTT; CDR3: CASSLGEGTEAFF
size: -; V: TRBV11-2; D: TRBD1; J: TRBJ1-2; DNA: TGTGCCAGCAGCTCCCAGGACAGGGTCTACTATGGCTACACCTTC; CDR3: CASSSQDRVYYGYTF
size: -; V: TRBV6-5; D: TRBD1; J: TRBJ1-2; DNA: TGTGCCAGCAGTTACTCGAACAGGGGAGGTGGCTACACCTTC; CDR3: CASSYSNRGGGYTF
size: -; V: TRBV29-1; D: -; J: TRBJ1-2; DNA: TGCAGCGTTGGACAGGCAGCTGGTGGCTACACCTTC; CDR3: CSVGQAAGGYTF
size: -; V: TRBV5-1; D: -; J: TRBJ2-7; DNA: TGCGCCAGCAGCCCCGACGGAGCTTCCTACGAGCAGTACTTC; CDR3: CASSPDGASYEQYF
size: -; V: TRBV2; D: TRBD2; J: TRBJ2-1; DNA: TGTGCCAGCAGGAGGACTAGCGGGGTCTACAATGAGCAGTTCTTC; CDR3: CASRRTSGVYNEQFF
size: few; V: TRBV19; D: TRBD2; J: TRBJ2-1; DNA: TGTGCCAGTACCTCCTTGTTGGGAGGGAAGAATGAGCAGTTCTTC; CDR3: CASTSLLGGKNEQFF
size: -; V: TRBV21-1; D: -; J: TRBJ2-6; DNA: TGTGCCAGCAGCAAATCCCTAGCGGGGGCTCACTCTGGGGCCAACGTCCTGACTTTC; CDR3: CASSKSLAGAHSGANVLTF
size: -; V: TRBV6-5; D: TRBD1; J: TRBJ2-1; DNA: TGTGCCAGCAGTTACGACAGGGGATTGGACAATGAGCAGTTCTTC; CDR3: CASSYDRGLDNEQFF
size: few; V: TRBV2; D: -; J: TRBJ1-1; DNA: TGTGCCAGCAGTGCGGACAGTGAAGCTTTCTTT; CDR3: CASSADSEAFF
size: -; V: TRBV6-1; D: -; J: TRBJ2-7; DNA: TGTGCCAGCAGTACCCCGGGACTCGCGGACGAGCAGTACTTC; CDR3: CASSTPGLADEQYF
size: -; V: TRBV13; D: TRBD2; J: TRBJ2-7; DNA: TGTGCCAGCAGCCCCCGCGGGAGCTCCTACGAGCAGTACTTC; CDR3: CASSPRGSSYEQYF
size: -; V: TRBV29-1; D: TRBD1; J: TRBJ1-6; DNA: TGCAGCGTGGGGACAGGGCGGGATTCACCCCTCCACTTT; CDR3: CSVGTGRDSPLHF
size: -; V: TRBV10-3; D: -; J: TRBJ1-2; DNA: TGTGCCATCACCGCAGACAGAATCGCCTATGGCTACACCTTC; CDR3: CAITADRIAYGYTF
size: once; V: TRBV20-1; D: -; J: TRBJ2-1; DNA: TGCAGTGCCCGCCGGTACAATGAGCAGTTCTTC; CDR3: CSARRYNEQFF
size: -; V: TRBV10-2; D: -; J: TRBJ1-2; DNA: TGCGCCAGCAGTGACGGGAAAGGCTACACCTTC; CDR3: CASSDGKGYTF
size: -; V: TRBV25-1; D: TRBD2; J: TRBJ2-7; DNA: TGTGCCAGGCTAGACTGCGGGGGGGCGTACGAGCAGTACTTC; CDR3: CARLDCGGAYEQYF
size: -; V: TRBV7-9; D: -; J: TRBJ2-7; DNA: TGTTCCAGCAGCCTATCTTCCTACGAGCAGTACTTC; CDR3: CSSSLSSYEQYF
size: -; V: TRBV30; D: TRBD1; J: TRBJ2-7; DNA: TGTGCCTGGAGTGGACAGGGTATAGGCCGCTACGAGCAGTACTTC; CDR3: CAWSGQGIGRYEQYF
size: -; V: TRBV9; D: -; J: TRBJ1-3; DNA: TGTGCCAGCAGCGTAGATCCCGGGGCTGGAAACACCATATATTTT; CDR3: CASSVDPGAGNTIYF
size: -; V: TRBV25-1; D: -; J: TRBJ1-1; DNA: TGTGCCAGCAGTGAATTCGGGGAGGGGTACACTGAAGCTTTCTTT; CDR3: CASSEFGEGYTEAFF
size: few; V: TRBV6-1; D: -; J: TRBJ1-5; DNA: TGTGCCAGCAGACAGGGACTAAGCAATCAGCCCCAGCATTTT; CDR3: CASRQGLSNQPQHF
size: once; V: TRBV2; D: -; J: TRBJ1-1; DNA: TGTGCCAGCCACCGGTTCGATTTCAACACTGAAGCTTTCTTT; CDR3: CASHRFDFNTEAFF
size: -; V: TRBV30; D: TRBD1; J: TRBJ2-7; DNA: TGTGCCTGGAGTATGACAGGGGGCATGGTAATCGAGCAGTACTTC; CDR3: CAWSMTGGMVIEQYF
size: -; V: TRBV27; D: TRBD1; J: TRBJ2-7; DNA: TGTGCCGTAGCAGTCCCCGGACAGGACGAGCAGTACTTC; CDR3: CAVAVPGQDEQYF
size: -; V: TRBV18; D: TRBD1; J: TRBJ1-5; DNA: TGTGCCAGCTCACCTGTTACAGGGGTCCTAAATCAGCCCCAGCATTTT; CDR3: CASSPVTGVLNQPQHF
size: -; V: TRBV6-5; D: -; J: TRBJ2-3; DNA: TGTGCCAGCAGTCTTAGGGACAAACAGGATACGCAGTATTTT; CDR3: CASSLRDKQDTQYF
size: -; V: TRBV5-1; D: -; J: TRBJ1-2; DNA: TGCGCCAGCAGCTTGACGGGGGAGGATGGCTACACCTTC; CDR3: CASSLTGEDGYTF
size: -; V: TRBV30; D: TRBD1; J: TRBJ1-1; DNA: TGTGCCAGGGGGGCAGGGGGTTTGAACACTGAAGCTTTCTTT; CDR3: CARGAGGLNTEAFF